This TCR beta chain was sequenced for a study of T cell clonality in common variable immunodeficiency. The V gene's germline CDR1 is SGHNT and CDR2 YENEEA. The CDR3 spans 13 residues. V lost 4 bases to trimming and J lost 6 bases, with 9 bases between them. Sequencing used immunoSEQ multiplex PCR; TCRdb keeps in-frame clones, though not all of them. Altogether approximately 45,000 clones were found in the sample, and no singletons occur. In its sample, this clone was seen many times. With the read ending 3 residues before the CDR3 end, the germline J gene is used to fill in that end. The source material was peripheral blood mononuclear cells. J is TRBJ2-2 and V is TRBV11-3, with TRBD1 as a possible D gene (5 bases). The TCR comes from a person between 18 and 75 years old in good health. The CDR3 is CASSSRVAGELFF. Partial CDR3 DNA: TGTGCCAGCAGCTCCAGGGTAGCCGGGGAG.